Below are 3 T cell receptor beta chains sequenced from a single sample in a study of CD8 T cells in ankylosing spondylitis (dated by TCRdb to the late 2010s). The library was prepared using 5' RACE. Reads for this sample came from an Illumina HiSeq 2500. The public reads were reanalyzed by TCRdb: fastp trimming at Q25, MiXCR alignment, in-frame beta chains only. CDR3 protein sequences are deduplicated, and each keeps its most common genes and DNA. The sample contains over 100,000 distinct CDR3 sequences, around 10% of them found a single time. Together, the top ten hold over 4% of the sample. The sequenced sample consisted of blood, either unsorted or a sorted T cell fraction (not recorded which). These receptors originate from a female donor with ankylosing spondylitis or in good health (not recorded which).

This clonotype was detected ten times or more. The V call is TRBV5-1, the J call TRBJ1-2, with D tentatively TRBD1 (5 bases). Germline V gene lookup returns CDR1 SGHRS and CDR2 YFSETQ. V was shortened by 5 bases and J by 7 bases, with 15 bases between the two germline ends. This CDR3 is 13 amino acids long. CDR3 protein: CASRIGGEGGYTF. In nucleotides, the CDR3 is TGCGCCAGCAGGATCGGGGGGGAAGGTGGCTACACCTTC.

This clonotype was recorded many times. This chain uses TRBV12-3 or TRBV12-4 with TRBJ1-2; D not resolved. The CDR3 runs 12 residues. V was trimmed by 3 bases and J by 3 bases, leaving 5 bases between them. The CDR3 region is CASSFQDYGYTF. The CDR3 DNA follows: TGTGCCAGCAGTTTCCAGGACTATGGCTACACCTTC.

The chain links TRBV19 to TRBJ2-3; D tentatively fits TRBD1 or TRBD2 (5 bases each). The CDR3 runs to 15 residues. Germline lookup yields CDR1 LNHDA and CDR2 SQIVND (reference sequence). V shed 2 bases and J shed 5 bases, with 14 bases lying between them. CDR3 in amino acids: CASSISGTLGDTQYF. CDR3 DNA: TGTGCCAGTAGTATATCCGGGACCCTCGGAGATACGCAGTATTTT.